This paragraph reports one T cell receptor (beta chain). These data originate in a study of T cell repertoires in cytomegalovirus infection. Study summary: Public signatures in TCR beta pointed to CMV infection and matching HLA type.

TCRdb independently ran MiXCR on the reads; one entry per CDR3 protein. The table includes about 260,000 distinct CDR3 sequences, roughly 13% detected once. Germline CDR1 and CDR2: MDHEN and SYDVKM. V was pared by 4 bases and J by 5 bases, with 12 bases between. This CDR3 contains 13 residues. This clonotype was obtained from a human donor in good health (CMV status not recorded). Some clones in this sample may be carry-over from other donors' samples. The rearrangement uses TRBV28 and TRBJ2-7; perhaps TRBD2 as D (5 bases). The specimen was PBMCs. The CDR3 loop reads CASSWSGINEQYF. CDR3 in DNA: TGTGCCAGCAGTTGGTCGGGGATCAACGAGCAGTACTTC.